This T cell receptor beta chain emerged from a study of cytomegalovirus exposure and HLA in healthy donors. PCR involved 60 Vbeta and 13 Jbeta primers. Generated by immunoSEQ multiplex PCR, the TCRdb table keeps only in-frame clones and is missing some. The table lists about 130,000 clones, around 78% of them singletons. This clone has only a few counts. Additional DNA sequences in this sample encode the identical CDR3. Germline CDR1 and CDR2: SGHRS and YFSETQ. V was shortened by 0 bases and J by 5 bases, with 8 bases between the two germline ends. This CDR3 is built from 13 residues. The chain couples TRBV5-1 to TRBJ2-5; no clear D. The sequencing input was PBMCs. The TCR originated in a woman aged 35 to 49 in good health and CMV-seronegative. The CDR3 nucleotides are TGCGCCAGCAGCTTGGACGTACGGGAGACCCAGTACTTC. Protein: CASSLDVRETQYF.